The rows below give T cell receptor beta chains drawn from one sample of a study of T cells expressing NK-cell markers. TCRdb reworked the 5' RACE reads into one entry per CDR3 protein, no DNA. This sample's table has approximately 550,000 distinct CDR3 sequences. Sequenced material: blood T cells: a sorted CD56 or NKG2C T cell subset, CD4+ or CD8+ T cells, or bulk PBMC T cells (not recorded which). These TCRs come from a man aged 18 to 29 in good health. The CDR3 runs from the conserved cysteine through the conserved F or W.

j_call,v_call,cdr3_aa
TRBJ1-5,TRBV6-5,CASSYLGGPQHF
TRBJ2-5,TRBV4-3,CASSQDLGGIQETQYF
TRBJ2-1,TRBV10-3,CAIRTGGGYNEQFF
TRBJ1-4,TRBV7-9,CASSLLAGLGEKLFF
TRBJ2-1,TRBV24-1,CATSDWASGVISNEQFF
TRBJ1-3,TRBV11-2,CASSLEGGPGRNTIYF
TRBJ2-5,TRBV4-3,CASSERGGVDQTQYF
TRBJ2-3,TRBV12-3/TRBV12-4,CASSLARGGQYF
TRBJ2-5,TRBV6-1,CASSESRDETQYF
TRBJ1-5,TRBV5-5,CASSLVGDYVGQPQHF